Sequencing of this T cell receptor (beta chain) was carried out in a study of OX40 agonist ivuxolimab in advanced cancers. Across the whole study: Previous treatment with anti-PD-1, anti-PD-L1 or anti-CTLA-4 therapy was allowed; more than 35% had received some. General observations from the study: Clonal expansion was among the lowest in partial responders at 0.1-3.0 mg/kg, especially CD8+.

With regard to this clone: The antigen remains unidentified.

Using immunoSEQ multiplex PCR, the repertoire was profiled, and TCRdb retains in-frame clones only, with some absent. Altogether about 69,000 clones are present, more than 85% being singletons, with the ten largest covering 0.3%. The CDR3 extends over 14 amino acids. Per the germline V gene, CDR1 is MNHEY and CDR2 is SMNVEV (reference sequence). V lost 4 bases and J lost 2; bases outside the gene matches: 2. The J gene is TRBJ1-3, the V gene TRBV27; 7 positions agree with TRBD1. The material sequenced was CD4+ or CD8+ T cells sorted from blood, taken in a trial of the OX40 agonist ivuxolimab. The source of this sequence is an adult with an advanced solid tumor such as melanoma, head and neck, liver or kidney cancer. CDR3 region: CASSYRGTGNTIYF. Here the CDR3 DNA reads TGTGCCAGCAGTTACAGGGGTACTGGAAACACCATATATTTT.